This entry lists 11 T cell receptor beta chains sequenced from one sample in a study of blood T cells in healthy people across ages. A J-beta primer mix and a sample-barcoded 5' primer were used in a second PCR of roughly 6 to 12 cycles. TCRdb processed the 5' RACE reads anew with MiXCR; each CDR3 protein has one entry. The sample yields around 1,000,000 distinct CDR3 sequences, 25% seen once. The sample was also linked to a second study, of T cells of mothers and their children.

Source material: blood. The source is a girl aged 2 to 10 in good health.

The sample holds a few counts of this clonotype. This sequence joins TRBV6-1 and TRBJ1-2; no reliable D call. CDR1 and CDR2 (germline): MNHNS, SASEGT. The CDR3 length is 11 residues. V was cut by 11 bases and J by 4 bases, with 11 bases left in between. CDR3 DNA: TGTGCCGCTGGGGTTATCTATGGCTACACCTTC. It specifies CAAGVIYGYTF.

This clonotype has just a few counts. V usage is TRBV7-8 and J usage is TRBJ2-3; D is unresolved. Germline lookup yields CDR1 SGHVS and CDR2 FQNEAQ. V was clipped by 3 bases and J by 4 bases, with 8 bases between them. The CDR3 is 13 residues long. As DNA, the CDR3 is TGTGCCAGCAGCTTTGGGATCCCAGATACGCAGTATTTT. As protein: CASSFGIPDTQYF. Combining the CDR3 with reference TRBV7-8 and TRBJ2-3 gives the whole variable domain GAGVSQSPRYKVAKRGQDVALRCDPISGHVSLFWYQQALGQGPEFLTYFQNEAQLDKSGLPSDRFFAERPEGSVSTLKIQRTQQEDSAVYLCASSFGIPDTQYFGPGTRLTVL.

In DNA, the CDR3 is TGCAGCGTTGAAGCGGGAAACAAAAACATTCAGTACTTC. Translated: CSVEAGNKNIQYF. The chain joins TRBV29-1 to TRBJ2-4, with D possibly being TRBD2 (5 bases). Trimming shortened V by 1 base and J by 3 bases, and 7 bases separated the two germline ends. Germline V gene sequence: CDR1 SQVTM, CDR2 ANQGSEA. The CDR3 has 13 amino acids. Full variable domain (rest looked up from reference TRBV29-1 and TRBJ2-4): SAVISQKPSRDICQRGTSLTIQCQVDSQVTMMFWYRQQPGQSLTLIATANQGSEATYESGFVIDKFPISRPNLTFSTLTVSNMSPEDSSIYLCSVEAGNKNIQYFGAGTRLSVL.

The genes are TRBV11-2 and TRBJ2-1; D gene unclear. In germline, CDR1 is SGHAT, CDR2 FQNNGV. Trimming removed 5 bases at V and 9 bases at J, with 14 bases between. CDR3 length equals 13 residues. The chain's CDR3 is CASSPLYATEQFF. CDR3 sequence (DNA): TGTGCCAGCAGCCCACTATACGCCACTGAGCAGTTCTTC.

The CDR3 sequence is CSASEGWGVDEQFF. CDR3 bases: TGCAGCGCTAGCGAAGGGTGGGGGGTGGATGAGCAGTTCTTC. This sequence joins TRBV29-1 and TRBJ2-1; TRBD2 is a possible D gene (6 bases). The germline V and J ends were trimmed by 7 bases and 8 bases, with 21 bases remaining between them. Germline V gene sequence: CDR1 SQVTM, CDR2 ANQGSEA. The CDR3 runs 14 residues.

CDR3 in amino acids: CASSLGGLGGGTQYF. The CDR3 DNA follows: TGTGCCAGCTCCTTGGGGGGACTAGGTGGAGGCACGCAGTATTTT. The V gene is TRBV12-3 or TRBV12-4, the J gene TRBJ2-3; the match to TRBD2 covers 8 bases. CDR3 length: 15 residues. Trimming removed 8 bases from V and 9 bases from J; junction bases left unmatched: 16.

The chain employs TRBV4-2 and TRBJ2-7; 8 positions match TRBD1. Trimming at V came to 0 bases and at J to 3 bases, leaving 4 bases not matched to a gene. CDR1 LGHNA and CDR2 YNFKEQ come from the germline V gene. The CDR3 length is 15 residues. CDR3 DNA: TGTGCCAGCAGCCAAGAGGGAACAGGGGGCTACGAGCAGTACTTC. Protein: CASSQEGTGGYEQYF.

There are a few counts of this clonotype. V gene TRBV5-1 combines with J gene TRBJ2-6; D is unresolved. Trimming shortened V by 4 bases and J by 0 bases, and 8 bases separated the two germline ends. CDR3 length equals 15 residues. Per germline, CDR1 SGHRS and CDR2 YFSETQ. The DNA of the CDR3 is TGCGCCAGCAGCCATAAGAACTCTGGGGCCAACGTCCTGACTTTC. Its protein is CASSHKNSGANVLTF.

The DNA for the CDR3 is TGCGCCAGCAGCCAAGAGAATCGCGGCTACGAGCAGTACTTC. Translation gives CASSQENRGYEQYF. The chain couples TRBV4-3 to TRBJ2-7; D not certain. Between the trimmed V and J ends, which lost 0 bases and 3 bases, there was a span of 9 bases. CDR1 is LGHNA and CDR2 is YSLEER in the germline V gene. The CDR3 sequence is 14 residues long.

This clonotype was picked up many times. A much larger clone differs from this one at a single base, so this may be a read error. The V call is TRBV7-9, the J call TRBJ2-1; D call uncertain. CDR1 SEHNR and CDR2 FQNEAQ come from the germline V gene (reference sequence). V was pared by 1 base and J by 9 bases, with 4 bases between. This CDR3 region has 11 residues. The CDR3 coding sequence is TGTGCCAGCAGCTTAGGGGCTGAGCAGTTCTTC. Translating gives CASSLGAEQFF.

J is TRBJ2-7 and V is TRBV27; the match to TRBD1 covers 8 bases. Germline V lookup: CDR1 MNHEY, CDR2 SMNVEV (reference sequence). V was pared by 2 bases and J by 2 bases, with 5 bases of the junction left unmatched. The CDR3 runs to 15 residues. The CDR3 spells CASSLRGTGAYEQYF. The CDR3 DNA sequence: TGTGCCAGCAGTTTAAGGGGGACAGGAGCCTACGAGCAGTACTTC.